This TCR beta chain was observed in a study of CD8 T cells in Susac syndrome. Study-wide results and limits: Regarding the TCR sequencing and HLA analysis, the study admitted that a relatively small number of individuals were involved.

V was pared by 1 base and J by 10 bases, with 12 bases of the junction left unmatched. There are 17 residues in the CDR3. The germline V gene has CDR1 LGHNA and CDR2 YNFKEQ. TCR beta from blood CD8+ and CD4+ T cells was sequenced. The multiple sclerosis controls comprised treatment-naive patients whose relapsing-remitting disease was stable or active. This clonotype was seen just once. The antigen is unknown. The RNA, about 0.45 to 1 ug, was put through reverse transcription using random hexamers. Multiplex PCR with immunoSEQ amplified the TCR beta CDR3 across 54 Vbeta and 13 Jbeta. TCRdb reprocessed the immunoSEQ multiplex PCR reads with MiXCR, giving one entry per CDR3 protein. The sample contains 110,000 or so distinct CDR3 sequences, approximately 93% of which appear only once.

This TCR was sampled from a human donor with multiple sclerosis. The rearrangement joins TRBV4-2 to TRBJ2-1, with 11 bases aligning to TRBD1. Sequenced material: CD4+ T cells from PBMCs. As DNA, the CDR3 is TGTGCCAGCAGCCAAGTGGGTACGGGGACAGGGGGTAGGGAGCAGTTCTTC. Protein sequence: CASSQVGTGTGGREQFF.